A selection of T cell receptor beta chains follows, all from one sample in a study of blood T cell repertoires in COVID-19. Measured with immunoSEQ multiplex PCR; TCRdb has only the in-frame clones, and not every one. The repertoire holds about 200,000 clones, with 70% to 90% as singletons. Sequencing was done on a sample of PBMCs or T cells enriched from blood (not recorded which). The receptor source for this set is a middle-aged woman with acute COVID-19. Both conserved end residues are part of each CDR3. The order of the fields is clone size, V gene, J gene, D gene, CDR3 DNA, CDR3 protein. D genes are given only for firm matches. Clone size is shown for a subset of rows, as once, few, many or a class of expanded clone.

size: NA; V: TRBV27; J: TRBJ1-5; D: NA; DNA: TGTGCCAGCAGTTTATCCGGGGGTCAGCCCCAGCATTTT; CDR3: CASSLSGGQPQHF
size: few; V: TRBV27; J: TRBJ2-2; D: NA; DNA: TGTGCCAGCAGTTTGTCGACTAACACCGGGGAGCTGTTTTTT; CDR3: CASSLSTNTGELFF
size: NA; V: TRBV9; J: TRBJ2-7; D: TRBD1; DNA: TGTGCCAGCAGCGGAGGGGGACAGGGGGAAGCCGAGCAGTACTTC; CDR3: CASSGGGQGEAEQYF
size: NA; V: TRBV5-4; J: TRBJ2-3; D: TRBD2; DNA: TGTGCCAGCAGCCTAGCGGGGGGCACAGATACGCAGTATTTT; CDR3: CASSLAGGTDTQYF
size: NA; V: TRBV19; J: TRBJ2-7; D: TRBD2; DNA: TGTGCCAGTAGTACGTTAGCGGGAGGGGTCTACGAGCAGTACTTC; CDR3: CASSTLAGGVYEQYF
size: few; V: TRBV6-5; J: TRBJ1-1; D: TRBD1; DNA: TGTGCCAGCAGTATGGACAGGGGTACTGAAGCTTTCTTT; CDR3: CASSMDRGTEAFF
size: NA; V: TRBV6-2/TRBV6-3; J: TRBJ1-4; D: NA; DNA: TGTGCCAGCAGTCCCACAGGGTCGAGTAATGAAAAACTGTTTTTT; CDR3: CASSPTGSSNEKLFF
size: NA; V: TRBV4-1; J: TRBJ2-3; D: NA; DNA: TGCGCCAGCAGCCAAGATCGGGTCAGCTCGGATACGCAGTATTTT; CDR3: CASSQDRVSSDTQYF
size: NA; V: TRBV28; J: TRBJ1-2; D: NA; DNA: TGTGCCAGCAGCCCTACAACAGCCTATGGCTACACCTTC; CDR3: CASSPTTAYGYTF
size: NA; V: TRBV7-9; J: TRBJ2-4; D: NA; DNA: TGTGCCAGCAGCTTACCTCCTCCGCAGGTAGCCAAAAACATTCAGTACTTC; CDR3: CASSLPPPQVAKNIQYF
size: NA; V: TRBV7-9; J: TRBJ2-5; D: TRBD2; DNA: TGTGCCAGCAGCCTTTTAGCGGGAGGGGGAACGAACCAAGAGACCCAGTACTTC; CDR3: CASSLLAGGGTNQETQYF